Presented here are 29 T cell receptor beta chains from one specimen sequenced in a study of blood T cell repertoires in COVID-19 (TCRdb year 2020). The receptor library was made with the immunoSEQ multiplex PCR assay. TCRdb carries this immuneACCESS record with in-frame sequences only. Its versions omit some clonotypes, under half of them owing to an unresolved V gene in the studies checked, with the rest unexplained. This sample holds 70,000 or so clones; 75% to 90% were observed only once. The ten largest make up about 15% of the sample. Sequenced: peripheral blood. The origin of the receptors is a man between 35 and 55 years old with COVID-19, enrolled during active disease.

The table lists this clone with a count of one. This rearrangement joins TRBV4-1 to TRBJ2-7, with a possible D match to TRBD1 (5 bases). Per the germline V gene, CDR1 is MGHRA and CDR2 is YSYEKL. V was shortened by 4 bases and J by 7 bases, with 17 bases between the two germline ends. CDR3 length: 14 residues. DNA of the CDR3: TGCGCCAGCAGCCCCCTGGGGCAGCCTGGAGAGCAGTACTTC. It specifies CASSPLGQPGEQYF.

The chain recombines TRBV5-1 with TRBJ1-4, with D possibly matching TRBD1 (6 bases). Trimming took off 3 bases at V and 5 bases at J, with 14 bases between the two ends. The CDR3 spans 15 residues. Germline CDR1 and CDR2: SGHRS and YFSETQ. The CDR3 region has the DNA TGCGCCAGCAGCTCTACAGGGAACCAGAATGAAAAACTGTTTTTT. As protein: CASSSTGNQNEKLFF.

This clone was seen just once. CDR3 loop: CASSPTSYEQYF. The CDR3 coding sequence is TGTGCCAGCAGCCCGACTAGCTACGAGCAGTACTTC. The chain combines TRBV5-8 with TRBJ2-7, with a possible D match to TRBD2 (6 bases). Germline V gene lookup returns CDR1 SGHTS and CDR2 YDEGEE. The CDR3 spans 12 residues. V lost 4 bases, J lost 3 bases, and 8 bases lay in between.

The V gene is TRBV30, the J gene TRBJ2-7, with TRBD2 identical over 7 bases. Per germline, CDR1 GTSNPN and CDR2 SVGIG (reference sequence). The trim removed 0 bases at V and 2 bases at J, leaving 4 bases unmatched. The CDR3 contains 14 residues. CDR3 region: CAWSVGGTTYEQYF. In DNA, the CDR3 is TGTGCCTGGAGTGTGGGGGGGACGACCTACGAGCAGTACTTC.

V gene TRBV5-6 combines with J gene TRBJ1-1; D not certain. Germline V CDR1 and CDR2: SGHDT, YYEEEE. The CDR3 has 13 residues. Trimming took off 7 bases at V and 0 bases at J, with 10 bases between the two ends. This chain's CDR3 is CASQQTLNTEAFF. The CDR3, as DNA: TGTGCCAGCCAACAGACCCTGAACACTGAAGCTTTCTTT.

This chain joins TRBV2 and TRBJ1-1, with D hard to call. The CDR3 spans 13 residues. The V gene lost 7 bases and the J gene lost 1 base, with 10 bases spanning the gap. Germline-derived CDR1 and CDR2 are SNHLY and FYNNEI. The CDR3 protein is CASIYSPNTEAFF. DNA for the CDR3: TGTGCCAGCATTTATAGCCCGAACACTGAAGCTTTCTTT.

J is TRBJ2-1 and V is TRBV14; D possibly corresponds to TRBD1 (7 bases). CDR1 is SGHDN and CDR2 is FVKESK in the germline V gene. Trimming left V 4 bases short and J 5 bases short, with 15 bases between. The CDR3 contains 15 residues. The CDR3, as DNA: TGTGCCAGCAGCCTTCTTCAGGGGGGCGACAATGAGCAGTTCTTC. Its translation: CASSLLQGGDNEQFF.

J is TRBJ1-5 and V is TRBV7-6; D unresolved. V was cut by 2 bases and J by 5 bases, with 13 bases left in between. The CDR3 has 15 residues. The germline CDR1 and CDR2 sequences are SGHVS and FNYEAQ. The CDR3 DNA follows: TGTGCCAGCAGCTTAAAGGTTGGTGGGCATCAGCCCCAGCATTTT. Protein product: CASSLKVGGHQPQHF. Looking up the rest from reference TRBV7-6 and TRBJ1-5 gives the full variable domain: GAGVSQSPRYKVTKRGQDVALRCDPISGHVSLYWYRQALGQGPEFLTYFNYEAQQDKSGLPNDRFSAERPEGSISTLTIQRTEQRDSAMYRCASSLKVGGHQPQHFGDGTRLSIL.

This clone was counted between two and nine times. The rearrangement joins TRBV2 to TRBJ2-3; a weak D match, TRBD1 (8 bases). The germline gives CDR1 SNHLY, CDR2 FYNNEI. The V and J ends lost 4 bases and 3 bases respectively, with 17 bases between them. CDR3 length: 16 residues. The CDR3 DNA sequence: TGTGCCAGCAGTGGGGTAACAGGGGGAGGGACAGATACGCAGTATTTT. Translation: CASSGVTGGGTDTQYF.

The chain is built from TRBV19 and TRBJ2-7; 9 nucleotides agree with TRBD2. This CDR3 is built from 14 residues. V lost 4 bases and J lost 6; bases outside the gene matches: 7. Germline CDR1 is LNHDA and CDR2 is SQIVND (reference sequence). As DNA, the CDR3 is TGTGCCAGTAGTACCCCGGGACTAGCAGGCGAGCAGTACTTC. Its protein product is CASSTPGLAGEQYF.

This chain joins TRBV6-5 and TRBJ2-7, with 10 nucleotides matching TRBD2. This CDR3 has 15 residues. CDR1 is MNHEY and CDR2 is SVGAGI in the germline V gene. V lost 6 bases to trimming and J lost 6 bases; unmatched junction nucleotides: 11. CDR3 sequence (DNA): TGTGCCAGCAGGCTACTAACTAGCGGGGAAGGCGAGCAGTACTTC. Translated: CASRLLTSGEGEQYF.

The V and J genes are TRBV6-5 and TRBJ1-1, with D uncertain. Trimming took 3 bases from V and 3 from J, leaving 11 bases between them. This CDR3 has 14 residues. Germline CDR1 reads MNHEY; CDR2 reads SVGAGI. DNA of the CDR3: TGTGCCAGCAGTTATTTAGTCGGTGACACTGAAGCTTTCTTT. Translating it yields CASSYLVGDTEAFF.

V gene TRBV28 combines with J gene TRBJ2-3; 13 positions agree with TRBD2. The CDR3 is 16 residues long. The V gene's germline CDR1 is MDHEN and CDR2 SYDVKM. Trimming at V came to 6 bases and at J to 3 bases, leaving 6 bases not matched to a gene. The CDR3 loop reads CASSPLAGGPTDTQYF. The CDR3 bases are TGTGCCAGCAGCCCACTAGCGGGGGGGCCTACAGATACGCAGTATTTT. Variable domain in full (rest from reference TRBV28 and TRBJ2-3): DVKVTQSSRYLVKRTGEKVFLECVQDMDHENMFWYRQDPGLGLRLIYFSYDVKMKEKGDIPEGYSVSREKKERFSLILESASTNQTSMYLCASSPLAGGPTDTQYFGPGTRLTVL.

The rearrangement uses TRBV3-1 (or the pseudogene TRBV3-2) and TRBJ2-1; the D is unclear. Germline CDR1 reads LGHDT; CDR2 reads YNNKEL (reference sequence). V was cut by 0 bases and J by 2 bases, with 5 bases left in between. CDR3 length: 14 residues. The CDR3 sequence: CASSQDLAYNEQFF. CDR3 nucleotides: TGTGCCAGCAGCCAAGATCTAGCCTACAATGAGCAGTTCTTC.

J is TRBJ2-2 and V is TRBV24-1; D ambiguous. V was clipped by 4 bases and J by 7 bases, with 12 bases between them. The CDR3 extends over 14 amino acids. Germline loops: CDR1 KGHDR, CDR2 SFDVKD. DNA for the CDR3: TGTGCCACCAGTGACCCTAAGTCCGGCGGGGAGCTGTTTTTT. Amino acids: CATSDPKSGGELFF.

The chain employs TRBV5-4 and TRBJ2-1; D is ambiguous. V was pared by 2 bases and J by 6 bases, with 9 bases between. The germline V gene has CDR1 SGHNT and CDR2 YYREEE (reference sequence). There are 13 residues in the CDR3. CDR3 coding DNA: TGTGCCAGCAGCTTTCCCGTCTCCAATGAGCAGTTCTTC. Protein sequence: CASSFPVSNEQFF.

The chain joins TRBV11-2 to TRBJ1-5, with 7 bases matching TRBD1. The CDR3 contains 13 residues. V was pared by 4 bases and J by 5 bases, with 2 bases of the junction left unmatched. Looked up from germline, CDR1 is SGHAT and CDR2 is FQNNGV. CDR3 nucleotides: TGTGCCAGCAGCTCGACAGGGTATCAGCCCCAGCATTTT. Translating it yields CASSSTGYQPQHF.

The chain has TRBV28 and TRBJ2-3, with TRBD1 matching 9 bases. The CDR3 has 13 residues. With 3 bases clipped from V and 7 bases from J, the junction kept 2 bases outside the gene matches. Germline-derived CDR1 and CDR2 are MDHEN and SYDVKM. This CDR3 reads CASSFTGGNTQYF. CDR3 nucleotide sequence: TGTGCCAGCAGTTTCACAGGGGGCAATACGCAGTATTTT.

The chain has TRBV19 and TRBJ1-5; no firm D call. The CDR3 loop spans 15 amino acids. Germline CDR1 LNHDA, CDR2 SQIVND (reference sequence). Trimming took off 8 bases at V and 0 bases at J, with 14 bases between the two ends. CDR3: CASARLADSNQPQHF. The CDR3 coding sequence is TGTGCCAGTGCCCGACTCGCAGATAGCAATCAGCCCCAGCATTTT.

The CDR3 is CSVAVGTGGNTIYF. Here the CDR3 DNA reads TGCAGCGTGGCCGTGGGGACAGGGGGAAACACCATATATTTT. This chain joins TRBV29-1 and TRBJ1-3, with 9 bases fitting TRBD1. The V gene end was trimmed by 6 bases and the J gene end by 4 bases; junction bases not matched to a gene: 7. Germline V lookup: CDR1 SQVTM, CDR2 ANQGSEA. The CDR3 sequence is 14 residues long.

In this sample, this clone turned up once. The CDR3 loop is CASSPTGSNEKLFF. The CDR3 DNA reads as TGTGCCAGCAGCCCCACAGGGTCTAATGAAAAACTGTTTTTT. This chain joins TRBV7-2 and TRBJ1-4; weak D call: TRBD1 (6 bases). This CDR3 has 14 amino acids. Germline V gene sequence: CDR1 SGHTA, CDR2 FQGNSA. Trimming removed 5 bases from V and 3 bases from J, with 10 bases in between.

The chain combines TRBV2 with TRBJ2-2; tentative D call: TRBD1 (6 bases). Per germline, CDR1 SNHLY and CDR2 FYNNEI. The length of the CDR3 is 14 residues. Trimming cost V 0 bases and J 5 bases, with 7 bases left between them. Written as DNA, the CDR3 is TGTGCCAGCAGTGAAGCGCAGGGGACCGGGGAGCTGTTTTTT. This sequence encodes CASSEAQGTGELFF.

CDR3 DNA: TGTGCCACCAGCGAAATACAGGGATCCTACGAGCAGTACTTC. It encodes CATSEIQGSYEQYF. The chain links TRBV15 to TRBJ2-7; the D gene is possibly TRBD1 (6 bases). Trimming removed 5 bases at V and 1 base at J, with 12 bases between. CDR1 and CDR2 (germline): LNHNV, YYDKDF (reference sequence). The CDR3 totals 14 residues.

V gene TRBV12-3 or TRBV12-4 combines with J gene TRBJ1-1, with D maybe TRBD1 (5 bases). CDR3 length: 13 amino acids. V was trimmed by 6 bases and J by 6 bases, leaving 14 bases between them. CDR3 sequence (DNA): TGTGCCAGCAGACAAACAGGATCCTCTGAAGCTTTCTTT. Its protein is CASRQTGSSEAFF.

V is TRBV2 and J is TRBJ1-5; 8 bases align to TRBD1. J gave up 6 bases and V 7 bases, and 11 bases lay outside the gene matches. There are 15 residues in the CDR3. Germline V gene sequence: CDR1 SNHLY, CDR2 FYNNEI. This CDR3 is CASTGGTGRSQPQHF. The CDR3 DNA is TGTGCCAGCACGGGCGGGACAGGTAGGAGTCAGCCCCAGCATTTT. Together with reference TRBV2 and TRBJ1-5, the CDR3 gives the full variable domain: EPEVTQTPSHQVTQMGQEVILRCVPISNHLYFYWYRQILGQKVEFLVSFYNNEISEKSEIFDDQFSVERPDGSNFTLKIRSTKLEDSAMYFCASTGGTGRSQPQHFGDGTRLSIL.

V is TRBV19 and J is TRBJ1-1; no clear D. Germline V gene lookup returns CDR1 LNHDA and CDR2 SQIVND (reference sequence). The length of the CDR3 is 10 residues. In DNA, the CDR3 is TGTCGGACGGAGGCCACTGAAGCTTTCTTT. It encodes CRTEATEAFF.

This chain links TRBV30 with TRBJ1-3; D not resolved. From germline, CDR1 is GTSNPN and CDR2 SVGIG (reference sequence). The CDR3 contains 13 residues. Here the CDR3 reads CARSLDGGNTIYF. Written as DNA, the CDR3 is TGTGCAAGGAGCCTCGATGGAGGAAACACCATATATTTT.

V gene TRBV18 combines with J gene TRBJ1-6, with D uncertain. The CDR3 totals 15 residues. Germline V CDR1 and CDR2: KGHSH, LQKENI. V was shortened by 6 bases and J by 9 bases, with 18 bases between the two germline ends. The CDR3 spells CASSPMAAKGSPLHF. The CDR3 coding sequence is TGTGCCAGCTCCCCCATGGCGGCTAAAGGTTCACCCCTCCACTTT.

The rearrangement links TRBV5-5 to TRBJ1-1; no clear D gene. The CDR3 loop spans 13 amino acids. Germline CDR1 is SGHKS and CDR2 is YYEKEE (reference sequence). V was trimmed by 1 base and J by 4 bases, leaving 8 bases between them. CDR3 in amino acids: CASSLSLLTEAFF. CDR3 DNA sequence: TGTGCCAGCAGCTTGTCACTGCTCACTGAAGCTTTCTTT.